One and the same sample provided the 32 T cell receptor beta chains below, sequenced in a study of T cells in Graves' hyperthyroidism and ophthalmopathy. Template material for amplifying TCR beta CDR3 regions consisted of RNA transcripts. The TCR CDR3 first-round RT-PCR relied on the HTBI primer set. TCRdb re-analysed the multiplex PCR reads in MiXCR, keeping a single row per CDR3 protein. The repertoire has over 300,000 distinct CDR3 sequences, roughly 13% of them found once; the top ten carry 34%. Source material: blood. The origin of the receptors is a woman aged 40-49 years with Graves' ophthalmopathy.

This clonotype was detected ten times or more. The chain recombines TRBV25-1 with TRBJ1-1; maybe TRBD1 (6 bases). CDR1 and CDR2 (germline): MGHDK, SYGVNS. V lost 6 bases and J lost 1, with 12 bases in between. CDR3 length equals 14 residues. The CDR3 DNA is TGTGCCAGCAGGGACAGCCCCTCGAACACTGAAGCTTTCTTT. Translated: CASRDSPSNTEAFF. The variable domain in full, with the rest retrieved from reference TRBV25-1 and TRBJ1-1, is EADIYQTPRYLVIGTGKKITLECSQTMGHDKMYWYQQDPGMELHLIHYSYGVNSTEKGDLSSESTVSRIRTEHFPLTLESARPSHTSQYLCASRDSPSNTEAFFGQGTRLTVV.

The CDR3 coding sequence is TGTGCCAGCAGCTCGCTGGAGACAACAAACATTCAGTACTTC. This gives the protein CASSSLETTNIQYF. The genes are TRBV7-2 and TRBJ2-4, with D unclear. This CDR3 spans 14 amino acids. Germline lookup yields CDR1 SGHTA and CDR2 FQGNSA. The V end was cut by 4 bases, the J end by 6 bases, with 13 bases between.

Comment on this clonotype: This may be a read error, as it is one base from a much larger clone. The V gene is TRBV30, the J gene TRBJ2-1; D gene uncertain. Germline V gives CDR1 GTSNPN, CDR2 SVGIG (reference sequence). V gave up 3 bases and J gave up 8 bases, with 14 bases separating them. This CDR3 has 13 residues. CDR3 sequence (DNA): TGTGCCTGGAGCTTTACTGTTACCGATGAGCAGTTCTTC. Translating it yields CAWSFTVTDEQFF.

About this clonotype itself: No conserved phenylalanine or tryptophan is present at the end of the CDR3, so a read error is the likely explanation. The chain uses TRBV7-9 and TRBJ2-7; D gene uncertain. V lost 10 bases and J lost 3, with 10 bases in between. The CDR3 runs 11 residues. Germline V gene sequence: CDR1 SEHNR, CDR2 FQNEAQ (reference sequence). The CDR3 nucleotides read TGTGCCATCCATAGAGGCTACGAGCAGTACCTC. Translated: CAIHRGYEQYL.

Ten or more counts support this clonotype. This chain uses TRBV2 with TRBJ2-1, with unresolved D. The CDR3 runs 13 residues. Per the germline V gene, CDR1 is SNHLY and CDR2 is FYNNEI. V was shortened by 2 bases and J by 6 bases, with 8 bases between the two germline ends. In nucleotides, the CDR3 is TGTGCCAGCAGTGAACTGGCTCCCAATGAGCAGTTCTTC. This sequence encodes CASSELAPNEQFF.

The chain links TRBV5-5 to TRBJ1-2; the D is unclear. Per the germline V gene, CDR1 is SGHKS and CDR2 is YYEKEE (reference sequence). The length of the CDR3 is 16 residues. V lost 3 bases, J lost 8 bases, and 23 bases lay in between. The CDR3 here is CASSSLTSGPLDGYTF. The CDR3 DNA follows: TGTGCCAGCAGCTCACTTACCTCCGGGCCCCTTGACGGCTACACCTTC. The whole variable domain, filled in from reference TRBV5-5 and TRBJ1-2, reads DAGVTQSPTHLIKTRGQQVTLRCSPISGHKSVSWYQQVLGQGPQFIFQYYEKEERGRGNFPDRFSARQFPNYSSELNVNALLLGDSALYLCASSSLTSGPLDGYTFGSGTRLTVV.

The chain has TRBV11-3 and TRBJ1-2, with D perhaps TRBD1 (5 bases). The germline gives CDR1 SGHNT, CDR2 YENEEA. The V and J ends lost 4 bases and 5 bases respectively, with 14 bases between them. The CDR3 is 14 residues long. CDR3 DNA sequence: TGTGCCAGCAGCTCAGGGCAGGACCTTTATGGCTACACCTTC. Translation gives CASSSGQDLYGYTF.

CDR3 nucleotide sequence: TGTGCCAGCAGCTTAGTCGGGGCAGGACATCAGCCCCAGCATTTT. It encodes CASSLVGAGHQPQHF. The chain carries TRBV7-2 and TRBJ1-5; D may be TRBD1 (5 bases). This CDR3 is built from 15 residues. The V gene's germline CDR1 is SGHTA and CDR2 FQGNSA. V was trimmed by 1 base and J by 5 bases, leaving 12 bases between them.

Comments on this clonotype: This sequence may be a read error, since a much larger clone differs from it by one base. This sequence joins TRBV5-1 and TRBJ1-2; no reliable D call. CDR3 length: 13 residues. V lost 4 bases to trimming and J lost 9 bases, with 16 bases between them. CDR1 is SGHRS, CDR2 YFSETQ, per germline. CDR3 amino acids: CASSQGSTGSYTF. CDR3 in DNA: TGCGCCAGCAGCCAAGGCAGTACTGGGAGCTACACCTTC.

The sample holds a few counts of this clonotype. The chain combines TRBV2 with TRBJ1-1; 9 bases map to TRBD1. Germline CDR1 is SNHLY and CDR2 is FYNNEI. The CDR3 sequence is 12 residues long. The V gene end was trimmed by 6 bases and the J gene end by 7 bases; junction bases not matched to a gene: 3. CDR3 in DNA: TGTGCCAGCAGACAGGGGGCGGGTGAAGCTTTCTTT. Encoded protein: CASRQGAGEAFF.

The chain employs TRBV5-1 and TRBJ2-2; the D gene is possibly TRBD2 (7 bases). Germline-derived CDR1 and CDR2 are SGHRS and YFSETQ. The V gene lost 4 bases and the J gene lost 4 bases, with 17 bases spanning the gap. The CDR3 totals 16 residues. The chain's CDR3 is CASSGLGGLGTGELFF. The CDR3 bases are TGCGCCAGCAGCGGACTAGGGGGTCTCGGCACCGGGGAGCTGTTTTTT.

This clonotype was detected a few times. The chain carries TRBV4-1 and TRBJ2-1; TRBD1 agrees at 9 bases. CDR1 and CDR2 (germline): MGHRA, YSYEKL. This CDR3 spans 17 amino acids. Trimming took 0 bases from V and 8 from J; bases not matched to a gene: 11. The CDR3 sequence: CASSQDNPGQGRDEQFF. CDR3 in DNA: TGCGCCAGCAGCCAAGATAACCCCGGACAGGGGCGGGATGAGCAGTTCTTC.

This clonotype has more than one count but fewer than ten. The V gene is TRBV12-3 or TRBV12-4, the J gene TRBJ1-5; D possibly corresponds to TRBD1 (6 bases). V dropped 0 bases and J dropped 9 bases, with 15 bases sitting between them. This CDR3 comprises 15 residues. CDR3 in amino acids: CASSLALGQNPPQHF. The CDR3 DNA is TGTGCCAGCAGTTTAGCGCTTGGACAGAACCCGCCCCAGCATTTT.

As for this clonotype: A much larger clone is a single base away; this may be a read error. This chain uses TRBV6-8 with TRBJ1-1, with D possibly TRBD1 on 5 matching bases. The CDR3 runs to 14 residues. V lost 7 bases and J 2 bases, leaving 14 bases between the germline ends. CDR1 is MNHGY and CDR2 is SAAAGT in the germline V gene. CDR3 bases: TGTGCCAGCAACAGGCGGGGTACTAACACTGAAGCTTTCTTT. Translated: CASNRRGTNTEAFF.

The chain joins TRBV7-2 to TRBJ2-1; D is uncertain. CDR3 length equals 13 residues. Trimming took 4 bases from V and 9 from J, leaving 13 bases between them. CDR1 is SGHTA, CDR2 FQGNSA, per germline. CDR3: CASSYRVLAEQFF. The CDR3 DNA is TGTGCCAGCAGCTACCGCGTCCTTGCTGAGCAGTTCTTC. The whole variable domain, remainder taken from reference TRBV7-2 and TRBJ2-1, is GAGVSQSPSNKVTEKGKDVELRCDPISGHTALYWYRQSLGQGLEFLIYFQGNSAPDKSGLPSDRFSAERTGGSVSTLTIQRTQQEDSAVYLCASSYRVLAEQFFGPGTRLTVL.

This clonotype has a count of ten or more. The chain combines TRBV6-1 with TRBJ2-7, with D hard to call. V was clipped by 1 base and J by 6 bases, with 13 bases between them. Germline assignment: CDR1 MNHNS and CDR2 SASEGT. The CDR3 runs 14 residues. CDR3 loop: CASSEGTATIEQYF. DNA for the CDR3: TGTGCCAGCAGTGAAGGAACGGCCACTATCGAGCAGTACTTC.

The rearrangement links TRBV6-1 to TRBJ2-7, with 8 bases aligning to TRBD2. J gave up 3 bases and V 2 bases, and 3 bases lay outside the gene matches. Germline CDR1 MNHNS, CDR2 SASEGT. This CDR3 has 14 amino acids. The CDR3 here is CASSESGGDYEQYF. The CDR3 nucleotides read TGTGCCAGCAGTGAAAGCGGGGGTGACTACGAGCAGTACTTC.

In its sample, this clonotype was seen many times. The chain recombines TRBV6-1 with TRBJ1-6; 8 positions match TRBD1. Trimming cost V 6 bases and J 6 bases; bases outside gene matches: 4. This CDR3 has 14 residues. From germline, CDR1 is MNHNS and CDR2 SASEGT. The CDR3 reads CASRDRAGNSPLHF. CDR3 DNA: TGTGCCAGCAGGGACAGGGCGGGTAATTCACCCCTCCACTTT.

J is TRBJ2-7 and V is TRBV7-2; 12 nucleotides align to TRBD2. Looked up from germline, CDR1 is SGHTA and CDR2 is FQGNSA. J lost 4 bases, V lost 1 base, and 5 bases had no gene match. The CDR3 consists of 16 residues. CDR3 bases: TGTGCCAGCAGCTTAGGACTAGCGGGAGTTCAGTACGAGCAGTACTTC. It yields the protein CASSLGLAGVQYEQYF.

This chain links TRBV18 with TRBJ2-7, with a weak D call TRBD1 (5 bases). V was pared by 0 bases and J by 4 bases, with 13 bases between. The CDR3 is made up of 15 amino acids. Germline-derived CDR1 and CDR2 are KGHSH and LQKENI. For the CDR3, the DNA is TGTGCCAGCTCACCACCGTCCAGGGTAGGTTACGAGCAGTACTTC. It specifies CASSPPSRVGYEQYF.

This clonotype has ten or more counts. The CDR3, as DNA: TGCGCCAGCAGCCAACCGGGACAGGGTCTCAATCAGCCCCAGCATTTT. Translated: CASSQPGQGLNQPQHF. V and J are TRBV4-1 and TRBJ1-5; 9 bases fit TRBD1. The CDR3 sequence is 16 residues long. The trim removed 2 bases at V and 3 bases at J, leaving 5 bases unmatched. Germline V lookup: CDR1 MGHRA, CDR2 YSYEKL.

This chain links TRBV4-1 with TRBJ2-2; TRBD2 matches at 11 bases. After removal of 4 bases from V and 5 bases from J, the junction contained 9 bases not matched to a gene. The CDR3 totals 17 residues. CDR1 MGHRA and CDR2 YSYEKL come from the germline V gene. CDR3 DNA sequence: TGCGCCAGCAGCCTAGCGGGAGGGCCGAGTGGGACCGGGGAGCTGTTTTTT. This encodes CASSLAGGPSGTGELFF.

V gene TRBV20-1 combines with J gene TRBJ2-5; the D is unclear. The V end lost 1 base, the J end lost 3 bases, and 15 bases lay between the germline ends. Looked up from germline, CDR1 is DFQATT and CDR2 is SNEGSKA (reference sequence). The CDR3 has 15 amino acids. The CDR3 sequence is CSARVGQHQKETQYF. Here the CDR3 DNA reads TGCAGTGCTAGAGTTGGGCAGCACCAAAAAGAGACCCAGTACTTC.

This clonotype turned up a few times. The chain joins TRBV7-2 to TRBJ2-1; D may correspond to TRBD1 or TRBD2 (5 bases each). Germline CDR1 reads SGHTA; CDR2 reads FQGNSA. Trimming left V 3 bases short and J 4 bases short, with 16 bases between. The CDR3 is 16 amino acids. The CDR3 protein is CASSLVTRGPYNEQFF. The CDR3 DNA sequence: TGTGCCAGCAGCTTGGTCACGAGGGGACCTTACAATGAGCAGTTCTTC.

This clonotype came up many times. The chain carries TRBV12-3 or TRBV12-4 and TRBJ2-1; 9 positions match TRBD2. The CDR3 has 14 amino acids. V was pared by 5 bases and J by 10 bases, with 9 bases of the junction left unmatched. The CDR3 region is CASSAAGGPTEQFF. The CDR3 nucleotides read TGTGCCAGCAGTGCCGCGGGGGGGCCTACGGAGCAGTTCTTC.

This clonotype occurred many times. The chain uses TRBV27 and TRBJ2-5; D remains unclear. The germline V gene has CDR1 MNHEY and CDR2 SMNVEV (reference sequence). The germline V and J ends were trimmed by 3 bases and 5 bases, with 10 bases remaining between them. The CDR3 sequence is 13 residues long. CDR3 sequence (DNA): TGTGCCAGCAGTTTTACGGAGAGGGAGACCCAGTACTTC. Translating it yields CASSFTERETQYF.

This clonotype has just a few counts. The chain has TRBV7-9 and TRBJ2-5, with 14 bases lining up with TRBD2. The CDR3 is made up of 15 amino acids. From germline, CDR1 is SEHNR and CDR2 FQNEAQ (reference sequence). J was trimmed by 5 bases and V by 5 bases; bases with no gene match: 4. This CDR3 reads CASSPGTSGGETQYF. In DNA, the CDR3 is TGTGCCAGCAGCCCAGGGACTAGCGGGGGTGAGACCCAGTACTTC.

This clonotype was seen many times. The chain joins TRBV12-3 or TRBV12-4 to TRBJ2-2, with unresolved D. Trimming removed 3 bases from V and 7 bases from J, with 9 bases in between. CDR3 length: 13 amino acids. CDR3 protein: CASSLKRDGELFF. As DNA, the CDR3 is TGTGCCAGCAGTTTGAAGAGAGACGGGGAGCTGTTTTTT.

This clonotype has more than one count but fewer than ten. The chain combines TRBV30 with TRBJ1-4, with 7 bases identical to TRBD1. The CDR3 contains 14 residues. Germline V gene lookup returns CDR1 GTSNPN and CDR2 SVGIG (reference sequence). Unmatched junction bases numbered 7, after V lost 1 base and J lost 8 bases. The DNA for the CDR3 is TGTGCCTGGAGTGCTACAGGGGATTACGAAAAACTGTTTTTT. Its translation: CAWSATGDYEKLFF.

There are many counts of this clonotype. V and J are TRBV7-8 and TRBJ2-7; the D gene is possibly TRBD1 (6 bases). CDR1 is SGHVS, CDR2 FQNEAQ, per germline. V was cut by 1 base and J by 2 bases, with 9 bases left in between. The CDR3 is 14 amino acids. Here the CDR3 DNA reads TGTGCCAGCAGCTTAGAAGGGGGAGCCTACGAGCAGTACTTC. Translation gives CASSLEGGAYEQYF.

This chain uses TRBV19 with TRBJ1-1; 7 nucleotides line up with TRBD1. Trimming at V came to 5 bases and at J to 3 bases, leaving 9 bases not matched to a gene. Germline CDR1 LNHDA, CDR2 SQIVND (reference sequence). The CDR3 is 15 residues long. The DNA for the CDR3 is TGTGCCAGTAGTGTTAAGCGACAGGGCTACACTGAAGCTTTCTTT. It is translated as CASSVKRQGYTEAFF.

This clonotype was counted ten times or more. This sequence joins TRBV19 and TRBJ1-2; 11 bases fit TRBD1. V gave up 2 bases and J gave up 2 bases; unmatched junction bases: 13. CDR3 size: 19 residues. Germline CDR1 and CDR2: LNHDA and SQIVND (reference sequence). The CDR3 spells CASSIRVRTGGASNYGYTF. The CDR3 DNA follows: TGTGCCAGTAGTATAAGGGTGCGGACAGGGGGCGCTTCCAACTATGGCTACACCTTC.